The 13 T cell receptor beta chains given below trace back to one sample, sequenced in a study of glioma-infiltrating T cells after dendritic cell vaccination. Sequencing was performed with immunoSEQ multiplex PCR; in TCRdb, only in-frame clones are kept and a portion is missing. Among over 70,000 clones, roughly four fifths were seen once, and the ten largest hold under 2.5%. The starting material was blood, obtained before dendritic cell vaccination. All receptors derive from a human donor with glioblastoma.

The chain employs TRBV19 and TRBJ2-3, with 11 bases fitting TRBD2. CDR3 length: 14 residues. Looked up from germline, CDR1 is LNHDA and CDR2 is SQIVND (reference sequence). V shed 4 bases and J 8 bases; nucleotides not matched to a gene: 5. Written as DNA, the CDR3 is TGTGCCAGTAGTACACAGACTAGCGGGATTACGCAGTATTTT. Its protein product is CASSTQTSGITQYF.

This chain joins TRBV6-5 and TRBJ1-5; D gene ambiguous. Germline CDR1 MNHEY, CDR2 SVGAGI. Trimming shortened V by 2 bases and J by 5 bases, and 7 bases separated the two germline ends. The CDR3 totals 13 residues. The CDR3 DNA reads TGTGCCAGCAGTTACGGAGTCGATCAGCCCCAGCATTTT. Encoded protein: CASSYGVDQPQHF.

This clone has more than one count but fewer than ten. The rearrangement joins TRBV9 to TRBJ2-2, with D maybe TRBD2 (6 bases). With 6 bases removed from V and 0 bases from J, the gap between germline ends came to 15 bases. This CDR3 region has 16 residues. Per the germline V gene, CDR1 is SGDLS and CDR2 is YYNGEE. CDR3 protein: CASTRPGLPNTGELFF. For the CDR3, the DNA is TGTGCCAGCACCCGGCCGGGACTTCCGAACACCGGGGAGCTGTTTTTT.

The chain carries TRBV4-2 and TRBJ2-1; TRBD2 aligns across 8 bases. There are 16 residues in the CDR3. Germline V gene sequence: CDR1 LGHNA, CDR2 YNFKEQ. V shed 1 base and J 5 bases; nucleotides not matched to a gene: 7. This chain's CDR3 is CASSQVGAGEDNEQFF. DNA of the CDR3: TGTGCCAGCAGCCAAGTGGGAGCGGGAGAGGACAATGAGCAGTTCTTC.

In its sample, this clone was seen a few times. J is TRBJ1-1 and V is TRBV28, with 10 bases that match TRBD1. This CDR3 contains 13 residues. Per germline, CDR1 MDHEN and CDR2 SYDVKM. V shed 10 bases, J shed 7 bases, and the junction held 9 bases outside the gene matches. CDR3 DNA sequence: TGTGCCACCCAGACAGGGGGCGGAGGTGAAGCTTTCTTT. Residues: CATQTGGGGEAFF.

The chain has TRBV5-4 and TRBJ2-5; 9 bases are shared with TRBD2. Germline CDR1 and CDR2: SGHNT and YYREEE (reference sequence). The CDR3 is 15 residues long. Trimming took 1 base from V and 3 from J; bases not matched to a gene: 4. This CDR3 is CASSLRLAGEETQYF. DNA of the CDR3: TGTGCCAGCAGCTTGAGGTTAGCGGGGGAAGAGACCCAGTACTTC.

This clone showed up just once. The V and J genes are TRBV7-9 and TRBJ1-1, with a tentative D call TRBD1 (5 bases). Germline-derived CDR1 and CDR2 are SEHNR and FQNEAQ (reference sequence). This CDR3 comprises 12 residues. V lost 10 bases, J lost 7 bases, and 16 bases lay in between. The DNA for the CDR3 is TGTGCCACCGAAGGCCAGGGTTTTGAAGCTTTCTTT. It yields the protein CATEGQGFEAFF.

The chain joins TRBV9 to TRBJ2-2; 7 bases agree with TRBD2. The CDR3 sequence is 16 residues long. CDR1 and CDR2 (germline): SGDLS, YYNGEE. Trimming took 1 base from V and 5 from J; bases not matched to a gene: 8. The CDR3 reads CASSVKAGLGTGELFF. The CDR3, as DNA: TGTGCCAGCAGCGTAAAAGCGGGATTAGGGACCGGGGAGCTGTTTTTT.

This sequence joins TRBV19 and TRBJ1-4; possible D gene TRBD1, 5 bases. The CDR3 runs to 13 residues. CDR1 is LNHDA and CDR2 is SQIVND in the germline V gene (reference sequence). The V end was cut by 9 bases, the J end by 6 bases, with 14 bases between. In nucleotides, the CDR3 is TGTGCCAGCCACAGGAGATTCGATGAAAAACTGTTTTTT. It yields the protein CASHRRFDEKLFF.

This chain connects TRBV5-1 to TRBJ2-7; D may be TRBD1 (5 bases). The V gene's germline CDR1 is SGHRS and CDR2 YFSETQ. Trimming shortened V by 2 bases and J by 0 bases, and 15 bases separated the two germline ends. This CDR3 has 16 residues. The CDR3 is CASSFIQGASSYEQYF. The CDR3 bases are TGCGCCAGCAGCTTTATCCAGGGCGCCAGCTCCTACGAGCAGTACTTC. Together with reference TRBV5-1 and TRBJ2-7, the CDR3 gives the full variable domain: KAGVTQTPRYLIKTRGQQVTLSCSPISGHRSVSWYQQTPGQGLQFLFEYFSETQRNKGNFPGRFSGRQFSNSRSEMNVSTLELGDSALYLCASSFIQGASSYEQYFGPGTRLTVT.

The chain links TRBV7-2 to TRBJ1-6; D gene ambiguous. CDR3 length equals 17 residues. With 5 bases removed from V and 0 bases from J, the gap between germline ends came to 14 bases. The germline CDR1 and CDR2 sequences are SGHTA and FQGNSA. The DNA of the CDR3 is TGTGCCAGCAGCCCCGGCGCGGGGTCCTCCTATAATTCACCCCTCCACTTT. Translation gives CASSPGAGSSYNSPLHF. Full variable domain (remainder filled in from reference TRBV7-2 and TRBJ1-6): GAGVSQSPSNKVTEKGKDVELRCDPISGHTALYWYRQSLGQGLEFLIYFQGNSAPDKSGLPSDRFSAERTGGSVSTLTIQRTQQEDSAVYLCASSPGAGSSYNSPLHFGNGTRLTVT.

The chain employs TRBV28 and TRBJ2-2, with D perhaps matching TRBD2 (6 bases). The V gene lost 2 bases and the J gene lost 1 base, with 17 bases spanning the gap. The CDR3 sequence is 18 residues long. Germline assignment: CDR1 MDHEN and CDR2 SYDVKM. The CDR3 nucleotides read TGTGCCAGCAGTTTACTCCGTGGGTCGGGAGTGAACACCGGGGAGCTGTTTTTT. Protein product: CASSLLRGSGVNTGELFF.

The rearrangement uses TRBV7-6 and TRBJ1-1; D possibly corresponds to TRBD1 (5 bases). Germline V lookup: CDR1 SGHVS, CDR2 FNYEAQ. Trimming pared 4 bases from V and 6 bases from J, leaving 24 bases between. This CDR3 has 17 residues. The CDR3 bases are TGTGCCAGCAGCTCACAATTAAAGGGACGCCTAGCGCCTGAAGCTTTCTTT. As protein: CASSSQLKGRLAPEAFF.